These 9 T cell receptor beta chains came from one sample sequenced in a study of blood T cell repertoires in COVID-19. This table comes from immunoSEQ multiplex PCR, and its TCRdb copy is limited to in-frame clones, with some not included. The data show some 250,000 clones, with approximately 86% seen just once and roughly 5% held by the top ten. The source material was peripheral blood. These receptors came from a woman aged 60-70 years with COVID-19, enrolled during active disease.

This chain uses TRBV18 with TRBJ2-5, with D unresolved. V shed 0 bases and J shed 1 base, with 9 bases lying between them. This CDR3 has 15 amino acids. Germline CDR1 and CDR2: KGHSH and LQKENI. In DNA, the CDR3 is TGTGCCAGCTCACCACCGTTCGGCGGCCAAGAGACCCAGTACTTC. Its protein product is CASSPPFGGQETQYF.

The V and J genes are TRBV25-1 and TRBJ1-6; D possibly corresponds to TRBD1 (5 bases). V lost 3 bases and J 5 bases, leaving 11 bases between the germline ends. Germline V gene sequence: CDR1 MGHDK, CDR2 SYGVNS. The CDR3 is 15 residues long. Written as DNA, the CDR3 is TGTGCCAGCAGTGATTGGGGCCGGGATAATTCACCCCTCCACTTT. Protein sequence: CASSDWGRDNSPLHF.

The chain recombines TRBV28 with TRBJ2-2; 7 nucleotides agree with TRBD1. The CDR3 sequence is 15 residues long. The V gene end was trimmed by 2 bases and the J gene end by 2 bases; junction bases not matched to a gene: 2. The germline V gene has CDR1 MDHEN and CDR2 SYDVKM. CDR3 region: CASSLGDRNTGELFF. The CDR3, as DNA: TGTGCCAGCAGTTTAGGGGACAGAAACACCGGGGAGCTGTTTTTT.

The V gene is TRBV6-2 or TRBV6-3, the J gene TRBJ2-7, with TRBD1 identical over 8 bases. This CDR3 contains 16 residues. The V gene end was trimmed by 0 bases and the J gene end by 5 bases; junction bases not matched to a gene: 9. Germline V lookup: CDR1 MNHEY, CDR2 SVGEGT. The CDR3 protein is CASSYSSRPGGHEQYF. DNA for the CDR3: TGTGCCAGCAGTTACTCGAGTAGGCCAGGGGGCCACGAGCAGTACTTC.

In its sample, this clone was seen a few times. V usage is TRBV27 and J usage is TRBJ2-7; 7 bases agree with TRBD1. The ends lost 5 bases at V and 7 bases at J; junction bases unmatched: 14. Germline V gene lookup returns CDR1 MNHEY and CDR2 SMNVEV (reference sequence). CDR3 length equals 15 residues. The CDR3 bases are TGTGCCAGCAGTCCCCGACAGGGATCTCCGGGGGAGCAGTACTTC. The encoded protein is CASSPRQGSPGEQYF.

The chain links TRBV24-1 to TRBJ2-2; no clear D. Germline V gene data show CDR1 as KGHDR and CDR2 as SFDVKD. Trimming stripped 4 bases from V and 1 base from J, with 9 bases between. The CDR3 runs to 15 residues. CDR3 residues: CATSESVLNTGELFF. CDR3 nucleotide sequence: TGTGCCACCAGTGAATCAGTCTTGAACACCGGGGAGCTGTTTTTT.

The J gene is TRBJ2-3, the V gene TRBV9; the D gene is possibly TRBD2 (6 bases). Germline CDR1 is SGDLS and CDR2 is YYNGEE. Trimming removed 0 bases at V and 4 bases at J, with 15 bases between. The CDR3 is 16 amino acids. CDR3 protein: CASSVAGGAGPDTQYF. In nucleotides, the CDR3 is TGTGCCAGCAGCGTAGCCGGGGGAGCGGGCCCAGATACGCAGTATTTT.

This clone was seen only once. The rearrangement links TRBV29-1 to TRBJ1-5; a possible D gene is TRBD1 (5 bases). The V end lost 7 bases, the J end lost 1 base, and 11 bases lay between the germline ends. CDR3 length: 13 amino acids. Germline CDR1 SQVTM, CDR2 ANQGSEA. CDR3 sequence reads: CSAWGGSNQPQHF. In DNA form, the CDR3 reads TGCAGCGCCTGGGGGGGGAGCAATCAGCCCCAGCATTTT.

This clone was counted between two and nine times. V is TRBV7-9 and J is TRBJ2-5; D is possibly TRBD2 (5 bases). Trimming removed 5 bases at V and 2 bases at J, with 15 bases between. Per germline, CDR1 SEHNR and CDR2 FQNEAQ (reference sequence). The CDR3 runs to 15 residues. The CDR3 bases are TGTGCCAGCAGCCGACTACACGCAACTCAAGAGACCCAGTACTTC. Its translation: CASSRLHATQETQYF. Drawing the rest from reference TRBV7-9 and TRBJ2-5, the complete variable domain is DTGVSQNPRHKITKRGQNVTFRCDPISEHNRLYWYRQTLGQGPEFLTYFQNEAQLEKSRLLSDRFSAERPKGSFSTLEIQRTEQGDSAMYLCASSRLHATQETQYFGPGTRLLVL.